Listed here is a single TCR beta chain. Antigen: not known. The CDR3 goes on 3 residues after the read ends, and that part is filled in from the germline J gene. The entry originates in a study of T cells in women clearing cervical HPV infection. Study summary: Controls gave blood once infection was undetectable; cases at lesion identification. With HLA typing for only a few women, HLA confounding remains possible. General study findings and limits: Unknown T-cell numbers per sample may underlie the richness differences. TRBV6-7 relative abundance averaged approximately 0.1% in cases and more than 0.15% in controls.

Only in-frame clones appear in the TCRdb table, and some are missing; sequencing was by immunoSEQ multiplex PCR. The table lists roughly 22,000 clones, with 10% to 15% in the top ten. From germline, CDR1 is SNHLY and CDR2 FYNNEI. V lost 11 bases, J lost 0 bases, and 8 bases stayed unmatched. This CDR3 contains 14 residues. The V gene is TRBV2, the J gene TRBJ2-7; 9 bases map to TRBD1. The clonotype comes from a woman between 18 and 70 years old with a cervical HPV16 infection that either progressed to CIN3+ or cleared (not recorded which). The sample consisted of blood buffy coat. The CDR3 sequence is CASPSDRGSYEQYF. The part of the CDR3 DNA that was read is TGTGCCTCCCCCTCGGACAGGGGCTCCTACGAG.